The 14 T cell receptor beta chains given below trace back to one sample, sequenced in a study of chemoradiotherapy in HPV16-positive cancers. Produced via immunoSEQ multiplex PCR; TCRdb's table is partial and in-frame only. The sample records around 14,000 clones, approximately 84% being singletons. This sample was obtained from a patient who underwent chemoradiotherapy. The receptors derive from a human donor with HPV-associated anogenital cancer.

The V and J genes are TRBV5-6 and TRBJ2-3; maybe TRBD2 (7 bases). The CDR3 has 14 amino acids. Trimming left V 2 bases short and J 1 base short, with 8 bases between. Germline CDR1 SGHDT, CDR2 YYEEEE. The CDR3 region is CASSFGGRTDTQYF. Here the CDR3 DNA reads TGTGCCAGCAGCTTCGGGGGGCGCACAGATACGCAGTATTTT.

The V call is TRBV9, the J call TRBJ2-3; D is unclear. Trimming stripped 4 bases from V and 12 bases from J, with 18 bases between. CDR3 length equals 13 residues. Germline CDR1 SGDLS, CDR2 YYNGEE. The CDR3 coding sequence is TGTGCCAGCAGCCCCTCCGACTTAGAGCAACAGTATTTT. Translated, it gives CASSPSDLEQQYF.

The table lists this clone with a few counts. The chain couples TRBV5-4 to TRBJ2-2; D is unclear. The germline gives CDR1 SGHNT, CDR2 YYREEE (reference sequence). V was clipped by 1 base and J by 4 bases, with 11 bases between them. This CDR3 spans 15 amino acids. The CDR3 nucleotides are TGTGCCAGCAGCTTGCTCCAGCAAACCACCGGGGAGCTGTTTTTT. As protein: CASSLLQQTTGELFF.

This rearrangement joins TRBV2 to TRBJ1-2; D uncertain. Germline V gene data show CDR1 as SNHLY and CDR2 as FYNNEI. This CDR3 is 14 amino acids long. V lost 1 base to trimming and J lost 6 bases, with 12 bases between them. CDR3 in DNA: TGTGCCAGCAGTGAAGGCAGAACATCCAATGGCTACACCTTC. Protein: CASSEGRTSNGYTF.

This clone was seen only a few times. The rearrangement links TRBV19 to TRBJ1-5; the match to TRBD1 covers 8 bases. The CDR3 length is 15 residues. The germline V gene encodes CDR1 LNHDA and CDR2 SQIVND (reference sequence). Unmatched junction bases numbered 12, after V lost 8 bases and J lost 6 bases. The CDR3 is CASQFGQGRVQPQHF. CDR3 coding DNA: TGTGCCAGTCAATTTGGACAGGGTAGGGTTCAGCCCCAGCATTTT.

V is TRBV4-3 and J is TRBJ1-1, with D unclear. V was clipped by 7 bases and J by 1 base, with 16 bases between them. CDR1 and CDR2 (germline): LGHNA, YSLEER. The CDR3 runs to 15 residues. The CDR3 sequence: CASTPGLNRNTEAFF. The CDR3 DNA is TGCGCCAGCACCCCCGGATTAAACAGGAACACTGAAGCTTTCTTT.

The chain has TRBV4-3 and TRBJ1-2, with a possible D match to TRBD1 (5 bases). Germline-derived CDR1 and CDR2 are LGHNA and YSLEER. The CDR3 consists of 15 residues. The germline V and J ends were trimmed by 1 base and 3 bases, with 12 bases remaining between them. The chain's CDR3 is CASSQVSWGDYGYTF. For the CDR3, the DNA is TGCGCCAGCAGCCAAGTCAGCTGGGGGGACTATGGCTACACCTTC.

The chain carries TRBV21-1 and TRBJ2-7; the table's D call, TRBD1, was not checked against the DNA. TRBV21-1 is an annotated pseudogene. CDR3 length: 13 amino acids. The CDR3 region is CASTPTGFYEQYF. In DNA, the CDR3 is TGTGCCAGCACCCCGACAGGATTCTACGAGCAGTACTTC.

The chain carries TRBV4-2 and TRBJ1-5; a weak D match, TRBD1 (6 bases). This CDR3 comprises 18 residues. The V gene's germline CDR1 is LGHNA and CDR2 YNFKEQ. Trimming took 5 bases from V and 0 from J, leaving 20 bases between them. The CDR3 loop is CASSSRWGTPASNQPQHF. CDR3 in DNA: TGTGCCAGCAGCTCTCGCTGGGGGACACCGGCTAGCAATCAGCCCCAGCATTTT.

This clone is a singleton in its sample. V and J are TRBV7-3 and TRBJ2-1, with 8 bases matching TRBD1. The CDR3 loop spans 15 amino acids. With V trimmed by 2 bases and J by 4 bases, 4 bases remained unmatched. The V gene's germline CDR1 is SGHTA and CDR2 FQGTGA. The CDR3 loop is CASSLVTGVYNEQFF. CDR3 bases: TGTGCCAGCAGCTTAGTGACAGGGGTGTACAATGAGCAGTTCTTC.

V gene TRBV6-1 combines with J gene TRBJ2-7; D remains ambiguous. The CDR3 is made up of 13 amino acids. Germline V gene lookup returns CDR1 MNHNS and CDR2 SASEGT. The V and J ends lost 2 bases and 7 bases respectively, with 12 bases between them. CDR3: CASSESWLREQYF. CDR3 coding DNA: TGTGCCAGCAGTGAATCGTGGCTACGGGAGCAGTACTTC.

This chain joins TRBV5-1 and TRBJ1-1; D gene unclear. CDR1 and CDR2 from the germline V gene are SGHRS and YFSETQ. V shed 0 bases and J shed 0 bases, with 3 bases lying between them. The CDR3 has 13 residues. CDR3 protein: CASSLVVNTEAFF. For the CDR3, the DNA is TGCGCCAGCAGCTTGGTGGTGAACACTGAAGCTTTCTTT.

V is TRBV18 and J is TRBJ1-5; no definite D call. This CDR3 region has 14 residues. From germline, CDR1 is KGHSH and CDR2 LQKENI. The V gene lost 3 bases and the J gene lost 1 base, with 7 bases spanning the gap. CDR3 sequence: CASSPAASNQPQHF. Written as DNA, the CDR3 is TGTGCCAGCTCACCGGCGGCCAGCAATCAGCCCCAGCATTTT.

The table lists this clone with a few counts. The V gene is TRBV11-2, the J gene TRBJ2-2; 7 bases align to TRBD2. With 1 base clipped from V and 5 bases from J, the junction kept 4 bases outside the gene matches. CDR3 size: 15 residues. Germline CDR1 and CDR2: SGHAT and FQNNGV. CDR3 sequence reads: CASSLVGGGTGELFF. In DNA, the CDR3 is TGTGCCAGCAGCTTAGTTGGCGGGGGTACCGGGGAGCTGTTTTTT.